Listed below are T cell receptor beta chains from one sample, sequenced in a study of T-cell memory formation after mild COVID-19. TCRdb fed the 5' RACE reads into MiXCR, producing one record per CDR3 protein. The sample records 400,000 to 550,000 distinct CDR3 sequences, about 23% being singletons. Material: PBMCs or a T cell subset sorted from them (not recorded which). The receptors derive from an adult woman who had mild COVID-19 (a few samples of this study predate the infection). Cell type and time point are not known. Each CDR3 is given with its conserved first and last residue. The order of the fields is V gene, CDR3 protein.

v_gene: TRBV7-3
CDR3aa: CASSLLRNTEAFF

v_gene: TRBV20-1
CDR3aa: CSARLDRGAYEQYF

v_gene: TRBV11-2
CDR3aa: CASSLGPFYEQFF

v_gene: TRBV7-2
CDR3aa: CASTQGAGLGFTDTQYF

v_gene: TRBV5-1
CDR3aa: CASSLTTSGGTGELFF

v_gene: TRBV5-6
CDR3aa: CASSHAGGLYEQYF

v_gene: TRBV29-1
CDR3aa: CSVEGNYGYTF

v_gene: TRBV18
CDR3aa: CASSPGSAPLHF

v_gene: TRBV6-5
CDR3aa: CASSPRDSSPLHF

v_gene: TRBV5-6
CDR3aa: CASSLYGGSGTF

v_gene: TRBV6-5
CDR3aa: CASRNGGTGELFF

v_gene: TRBV7-9
CDR3aa: CASISGGPYGYTF

v_gene: TRBV24-1
CDR3aa: CATSDRQGTKYEQYF

v_gene: TRBV7-2
CDR3aa: CASSDTTGPGWDTQYF

v_gene: TRBV20-1
CDR3aa: CSAQRGGGIGGADTQYF

v_gene: TRBV15
CDR3aa: CATSTYTGSETQYF

v_gene: TRBV2
CDR3aa: CASTQENTGELFF

v_gene: TRBV6-2/TRBV6-3
CDR3aa: CASSTGESFEQFF

v_gene: TRBV27
CDR3aa: CASSWTGNQETQYF

v_gene: TRBV6-6
CDR3aa: CASSYSSGGRDTEAFF

v_gene: TRBV20-1
CDR3aa: CSVKGLRADTQYF

v_gene: TRBV20-1
CDR3aa: CSARDMGVADTQYF

v_gene: TRBV5-1
CDR3aa: CASSSIVGETQYF

v_gene: TRBV12-3/TRBV12-4
CDR3aa: CASSLDEQETQYF

v_gene: TRBV12-3/TRBV12-4
CDR3aa: CASSSTPGPKDDEQFF

v_gene: TRBV6-1
CDR3aa: CASISGTGGIYEQYF

v_gene: TRBV7-9
CDR3aa: CASSQSIRGWSPLHF

v_gene: TRBV3-1
CDR3aa: CASSQMTWGRSPLHF

v_gene: TRBV7-8
CDR3aa: CASSSLNRVRNEQFF

v_gene: TRBV7-9
CDR3aa: CASSSHLAYEQYF

v_gene: TRBV6-2/TRBV6-3
CDR3aa: CASSYSRSTEAFF

v_gene: TRBV12-3/TRBV12-4
CDR3aa: CASSLEGPQHF

v_gene: TRBV7-2
CDR3aa: CASSFQGQGVNEQFF

v_gene: TRBV20-1
CDR3aa: CSASGTSGGQNTDTQYF

v_gene: TRBV6-1
CDR3aa: CASGDRGQGPQHF

v_gene: TRBV5-4
CDR3aa: CASSRSSPRGRMNTEAFF

v_gene: TRBV29-1
CDR3aa: CSVAPHQETQYF

v_gene: TRBV4-2
CDR3aa: CASSQAAAGADTQYF

v_gene: TRBV24-1
CDR3aa: CATQARGTYGYTF

v_gene: TRBV19
CDR3aa: CASSIDIIRDGATEAFF

v_gene: TRBV7-9
CDR3aa: CASSPWEGAWNEQFF

v_gene: TRBV6-1
CDR3aa: CASSEMREGAYEQYF

v_gene: TRBV9
CDR3aa: CASSVYGTSGQETQYF

v_gene: TRBV18
CDR3aa: CASSPRGTGSTDTQYF

v_gene: TRBV7-2
CDR3aa: CASSTRRSTDTQYF

v_gene: TRBV7-2
CDR3aa: CASNQIAGGRTDTQYF

v_gene: TRBV30
CDR3aa: CAFDITLSSYEQYF

v_gene: TRBV7-9
CDR3aa: CASSPPRDRNTEAFF

v_gene: TRBV27
CDR3aa: CASSLSSSWGETQYF

v_gene: TRBV13
CDR3aa: CASSLGSVVTGGETQYF

v_gene: TRBV2
CDR3aa: CASSSDRGSSYNEQFF

v_gene: TRBV10-3
CDR3aa: CAISPGNSGANVLTF

v_gene: TRBV25-1
CDR3aa: CASSGDRVETQYF

v_gene: TRBV5-1
CDR3aa: CASSLEGTGGHEQYF